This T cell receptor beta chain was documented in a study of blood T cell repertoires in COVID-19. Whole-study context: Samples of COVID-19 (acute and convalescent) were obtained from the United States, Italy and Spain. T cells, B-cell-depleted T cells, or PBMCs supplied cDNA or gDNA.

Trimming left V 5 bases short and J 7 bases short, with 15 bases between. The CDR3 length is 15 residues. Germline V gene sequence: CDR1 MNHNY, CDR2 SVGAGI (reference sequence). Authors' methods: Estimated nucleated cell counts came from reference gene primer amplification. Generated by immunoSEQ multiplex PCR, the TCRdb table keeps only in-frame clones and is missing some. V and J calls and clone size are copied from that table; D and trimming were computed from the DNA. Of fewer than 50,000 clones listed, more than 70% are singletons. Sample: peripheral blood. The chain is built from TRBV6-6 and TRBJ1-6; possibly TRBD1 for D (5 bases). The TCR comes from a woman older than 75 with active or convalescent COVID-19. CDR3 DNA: TGTGCCAGCAGTCCGGCGGGACGGCTAAATTCACCCCTCCACTTT. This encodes CASSPAGRLNSPLHF.